Listed here are 14 T cell receptor beta chains from one sample, sequenced in a study of cytomegalovirus exposure and HLA in healthy donors. The PCR contained 60 Vbeta and 13 Jbeta primers. Profiling relied on immunoSEQ multiplex PCR, and the TCRdb table lists in-frame clones only, not all of them. The table includes roughly 97,000 clones, about 80% detected once. Sequences were obtained from PBMCs. The receptor set was obtained from a man in his 60s in good health and CMV-seropositive.

This chain links TRBV27 with TRBJ2-5; 8 bases are shared with TRBD2. The V gene end was trimmed by 2 bases and the J gene end by 8 bases; junction bases not matched to a gene: 10. Germline V gene data show CDR1 as MNHEY and CDR2 as SMNVEV (reference sequence). The CDR3 is 15 amino acids. In DNA, the CDR3 is TGTGCCAGCAGTTTAGTTGCGGGGGGTCGGCCAACCCAGTACTTC. Protein sequence: CASSLVAGGRPTQYF.

The V gene is TRBV6-1, the J gene TRBJ2-3, with D possibly being TRBD1 (6 bases). The CDR3 is made up of 15 amino acids. V dropped 6 bases and J dropped 3 bases, with 16 bases sitting between them. Germline assignment: CDR1 MNHNS and CDR2 SASEGT. The CDR3 spells CASRPITGITDTQYF. Written as DNA, the CDR3 is TGTGCCAGCAGACCTATTACAGGGATTACAGATACGCAGTATTTT.

The genes are TRBV23-1 and TRBJ2-3, with 7 bases identical to TRBD2. TRBV23-1 is designated an ORF whose function remains uncertain. This CDR3 region has 14 residues. The V and J ends lost 2 bases and 1 base, in that order; junction bases with no gene match: 0. CDR3 DNA sequence: TGCGCCAGCAGTCAACGGGGGGGCACAGATACGCAGTATTTT. Its translation is CASSQRGGTDTQYF.

The rearrangement joins TRBV5-1 to TRBJ1-1, with 9 bases matching TRBD1. The junction had 5 bases not matched to a gene; V was cut back by 5 bases and J by 3 bases. The CDR3 is made up of 14 amino acids. Per germline, CDR1 SGHRS and CDR2 YFSETQ. As DNA, the CDR3 is TGCGCCAGCAGAACTTACAGGGGGCACACTGAAGCTTTCTTT. Translation gives CASRTYRGHTEAFF. The full variable domain, with the rest looked up from reference TRBV5-1 and TRBJ1-1, is KAGVTQTPRYLIKTRGQQVTLSCSPISGHRSVSWYQQTPGQGLQFLFEYFSETQRNKGNFPGRFSGRQFSNSRSEMNVSTLELGDSALYLCASRTYRGHTEAFFGQGTRLTVV.

The CDR3 DNA reads TGCGCCAGCAGCTTGGAGACAGGAGCTAACTATGGCTACACCTTC. Protein sequence: CASSLETGANYGYTF. J is TRBJ1-2 and V is TRBV5-1, with D perhaps TRBD1 (6 bases). The germline V gene encodes CDR1 SGHRS and CDR2 YFSETQ. Trimming took off 0 bases at V and 0 bases at J, with 9 bases between the two ends. This CDR3 is built from 15 residues.

This clone was seen once. The gene calls are TRBV7-8 and TRBJ2-1; 11 nucleotides agree with TRBD1. CDR3 length: 15 amino acids. V shed 5 bases and J 10 bases; nucleotides not matched to a gene: 10. Germline assignment: CDR1 SGHVS and CDR2 FQNEAQ. CDR3 sequence (DNA): TGTGCCAGCAGCGCCCTCGGGACAGGGGGTGAGGAGCAGTTCTTC. Amino acids: CASSALGTGGEEQFF.

The chain recombines TRBV10-1 with TRBJ2-5, with a weak D call TRBD2 (6 bases). The CDR3 totals 14 residues. Between the trimmed V and J ends, which lost 7 bases and 5 bases, there was a span of 17 bases. CDR1 WNHNN and CDR2 SYGVQD come from the germline V gene (reference sequence). The chain's CDR3 is CASTGTVGGETQYF. CDR3 bases: TGCGCCAGCACCGGGACTGTCGGCGGGGAGACCCAGTACTTC.

V and J are TRBV5-4 and TRBJ1-1, with TRBD1 matching over 11 bases. There are 14 residues in the CDR3. The trim removed 4 bases at V and 5 bases at J, leaving 4 bases unmatched. Germline CDR1 SGHNT, CDR2 YYREEE (reference sequence). This CDR3 reads CASSMDRGLTEAFF. The CDR3 DNA reads as TGTGCCAGCAGCATGGACAGGGGGCTTACTGAAGCTTTCTTT.

This clone has just one count. J is TRBJ2-5 and V is TRBV19; the D gene is possibly TRBD2 (5 bases). Germline loops: CDR1 LNHDA, CDR2 SQIVND (reference sequence). Trimming left V 6 bases short and J 0 bases short, with 11 bases between. This CDR3 comprises 14 residues. CDR3 loop: CASSFGVYQETQYF. The CDR3, as DNA: TGTGCCAGTAGCTTCGGGGTCTACCAAGAGACCCAGTACTTC.

The chain joins TRBV18 to TRBJ1-5; D is unresolved. Per the germline V gene, CDR1 is KGHSH and CDR2 is LQKENI. CDR3 length: 15 amino acids. Trimming took off 4 bases at V and 1 base at J, with 11 bases between the two ends. The CDR3 nucleotides are TGTGCCAGCTCACGGGAGGGTGGGAGCAATCAGCCCCAGCATTTT. Translated: CASSREGGSNQPQHF.

With respect to this clone: Its ends do not fully match the called genes, so a read error is possible. The rearrangement links TRBV5-1 to TRBJ1-2; the D is unclear. The CDR3 is 12 amino acids. Germline V gene sequence: CDR1 SGHRS, CDR2 YFSETQ. The CDR3 bases are TGCGCCAGCAGTTTGGGCGTCTCAAGCTACACCTTC. As protein: CASSLGVSSYTF.

Points on this clone: Relative to the germline gene, one junction end is altered; a read error may explain this. The chain employs TRBV5-8 and TRBJ1-5; possibly TRBD1 for D (6 bases). Germline lookup yields CDR1 SGHTS and CDR2 YDEGEE. The CDR3 loop spans 13 amino acids. DNA of the CDR3: TGTGCCAGCAGCTCTGACAGGAATCGGCCCCAGCATTTT. The encoded protein is CASSSDRNRPQHF.

This clone was counted a few times. This rearrangement joins TRBV6-1 to TRBJ1-4, with D perhaps TRBD1 (6 bases). V shed 5 bases and J shed 0 bases, with 10 bases lying between them. Germline CDR1 is MNHNS and CDR2 is SASEGT. The CDR3 has 15 amino acids. As DNA, the CDR3 is TGTGCCAGCAGTTCAGCAGGGGCAACTAATGAAAAACTGTTTTTT. Translated, it gives CASSSAGATNEKLFF.

A single count supports this clone. Its ends do not fully match the called genes, so a read error is possible. This chain uses TRBV7-9 with TRBJ2-2, with TRBD2 identical over 9 bases. The germline V gene encodes CDR1 SEHNR and CDR2 FQNEAQ (reference sequence). This CDR3 is built from 17 residues. CDR3 residues: CSSSLIAGVANTGELFF. CDR3 bases: TGTTCCAGCAGCTTGATAGCGGGGGTGGCGAACACCGGGGAGCTGTTTTTT. The whole variable domain, filled in from reference TRBV7-9 and TRBJ2-2, reads DTGVSQNPRHKITKRGQNVTFRCDPISEHNRLYWYRQTLGQGPEFLTYFQNEAQLEKSRLLSDRFSAERPKGSFSTLEIQRTEQGDSAMYLCSSSLIAGVANTGELFFGEGSRLTVL.